This record concerns one T cell receptor (beta chain) sequence. As yet, its antigen is unknown. The CDR3 is 15 amino acids. V gave up 4 bases and J gave up 10 bases; unmatched junction bases: 9. CDR1 is SGHTA, CDR2 FQGNSA, per germline. This record comes from a study of T-cell memory formation after mild COVID-19. For the study at large: The study found TCR clusters largely donor specific. Regarding the study as a whole: Still unconfirmed is whether the second-wave clones peaking on day 37 recognized SARS-CoV-2.

TCRdb reprocessed the 5' RACE reads via MiXCR and lists one record per CDR3 protein. The data hold 200,000 to 250,000 distinct CDR3 sequences, with 15% to 20% observed a single time. The sequencing input was PBMCs or a T cell subset sorted from them (not recorded which). This chain joins TRBV7-2 and TRBJ1-6; 8 bases match TRBD1. This TCR came from a man younger than 30 who had mild COVID-19 (a few samples of this study predate the infection). Cell type and time point are not known. The CDR3 coding sequence is TGTGCCAGCAGCTCCCCGACAGGGGAACGGTCACCCCTCCACTTT. This gives the protein CASSSPTGERSPLHF.